What follows are 28 T cell receptor beta chains derived from one specimen sequenced in a study of early T cells in non-severe SARS-CoV-2 infection (dated by TCRdb to 2020 to 2022). Library construction relied on 5' RACE. TCRdb names NextSeq 500 as the instrument used. TCRdb reprocessing: public reads trimmed at Q25 with fastp, clones called with MiXCR, in-frame beta chains kept. Every entry covers one CDR3 protein and lists the most common genes and DNA from its rows. For this sample there are roughly 120,000 distinct CDR3 sequences; around 12% appear just once. Jointly, the top ten make up around 4% of the sample. The source material was whole blood, sampled at baseline. These receptor sequences come from an adult who was a healthcare worker with PCR-confirmed SARS-CoV-2 infection or an uninfected control (not recorded which).

This clonotype has only a few counts. This chain links TRBV5-1 with TRBJ2-7; possibly TRBD1 or TRBD2 for D (5 bases each). V lost 1 base and J lost 6, with 11 bases in between. Germline V lookup: CDR1 SGHRS, CDR2 YFSETQ. This CDR3 spans 13 amino acids. The CDR3 region has the DNA TGCGCCAGCAGCTTGTCCCGGGACCGCGAGCAGTACTTC. It encodes CASSLSRDREQYF. Full variable domain (outside the CDR3, taken from reference TRBV5-1 and TRBJ2-7): KAGVTQTPRYLIKTRGQQVTLSCSPISGHRSVSWYQQTPGQGLQFLFEYFSETQRNKGNFPGRFSGRQFSNSRSEMNVSTLELGDSALYLCASSLSRDREQYFGPGTRLTVT.

To note about this clonotype: One end of the junction varies from germline; a read error may be responsible. The CDR3 DNA reads as TGTGCCAGCGGGGTAGACAGCCTCATCACCGGGGAGCTGATTTTT. This sequence encodes CASGVDSLITGELIF. The chain carries TRBV5-6 and TRBJ2-2; D is tentatively TRBD1 or TRBD2 (5 bases each). The length of the CDR3 is 15 residues. The germline V gene has CDR1 SGHDT and CDR2 YYEEEE.

This clonotype was counted between two and nine times. The chain combines TRBV3-1 with TRBJ2-5, with 7 positions matching TRBD2. This CDR3 is 16 amino acids long. Unmatched junction bases numbered 12, after V lost 6 bases and J lost 2 bases. CDR1 is LGHDT, CDR2 YNNKEL, per germline (reference sequence). The CDR3 is CASRPNRGDRQETQYF. CDR3 nucleotides: TGTGCCAGCAGACCTAACCGGGGGGACCGACAAGAGACCCAGTACTTC.

This clonotype was recorded at least ten times. V is TRBV28 and J is TRBJ2-5; no firm D call. The V end lost 5 bases, the J end lost 4 bases, and 20 bases lay between the germline ends. The germline V gene has CDR1 MDHEN and CDR2 SYDVKM. The CDR3 length is 16 residues. CDR3 coding DNA: TGTGCCAGCAGTAGTGGGTCTACCCTCGCTGGAGAGACCCAGTACTTC. Translation gives CASSSGSTLAGETQYF.

This clonotype was found a few times. The chain joins TRBV29-1 to TRBJ2-3; 10 bases map to TRBD2. Germline CDR1 and CDR2: SQVTM and ANQGSEA. After removal of 7 bases from V and 2 bases from J, the junction contained 12 bases not matched to a gene. The CDR3 has 16 residues. This CDR3 reads CSAGGSGGIYTDTQYF. CDR3 in DNA: TGCAGCGCCGGTGGTAGCGGGGGGATCTACACAGATACGCAGTATTTT.

The rearrangement joins TRBV5-1 to TRBJ1-1; D is ambiguous. In germline, CDR1 is SGHRS, CDR2 YFSETQ. The CDR3 is 12 amino acids. V dropped 4 bases and J dropped 6 bases, with 10 bases sitting between them. This CDR3 reads CASSATSSEAFF. The CDR3 DNA reads TGCGCCAGCAGCGCGACAAGCTCTGAAGCTTTCTTT.

This clonotype was counted a few times. V gene TRBV20-1 combines with J gene TRBJ2-7; D is ambiguous. CDR1 DFQATT and CDR2 SNEGSKA come from the germline V gene (reference sequence). Trimming took 2 bases from V and 6 from J, leaving 8 bases between them. This CDR3 has 11 amino acids. The CDR3: CSARLAPEQYF. CDR3 DNA sequence: TGCAGTGCTAGACTGGCGCCCGAGCAGTACTTC.

The rearrangement links TRBV6-4 to TRBJ1-1; D not certain. The CDR3 is 13 amino acids. The ends were cut back, 3 bases at V and 2 bases at J, with 7 bases in the middle. The V gene's germline CDR1 is MRHNA and CDR2 SNTAGT. As DNA, the CDR3 is TGTGCCAGCAGTGAGGCCGATAACACTGAAGCTTTCTTT. This translates into CASSEADNTEAFF.

The chain has TRBV13 and TRBJ2-7, with 10 bases lining up with TRBD1. Per germline, CDR1 PRHDT and CDR2 FYEKMQ (reference sequence). After removal of 0 bases from V and 4 bases from J, the junction contained 3 bases not matched to a gene. The CDR3 has 15 amino acids. The CDR3: CASSLGRDRGYEQYF. The CDR3 DNA follows: TGTGCCAGCAGCTTAGGCCGGGACAGGGGTTACGAGCAGTACTTC.

This clonotype was found a few times. This chain links TRBV25-1 with TRBJ2-7; 8 bases match TRBD2. Trimming at V came to 9 bases and at J to 5 bases, leaving 6 bases not matched to a gene. CDR3 length: 12 amino acids. Germline V gives CDR1 MGHDK, CDR2 SYGVNS. The CDR3 spells CASRGTRNEQYF. The CDR3, as DNA: TGTGCCAGTCGGGGGACTAGGAACGAGCAGTACTTC.

This clonotype was found many times. V gene TRBV19 combines with J gene TRBJ1-2, with no clear D. V was shortened by 10 bases and J by 5 bases, with 11 bases between the two germline ends. This CDR3 is built from 11 residues. Per germline, CDR1 LNHDA and CDR2 SQIVND (reference sequence). CDR3 amino acids: CATSEGYGYTF. The CDR3, as DNA: TGTGCCACCAGTGAAGGGTATGGCTACACCTTC.

J is TRBJ2-7 and V is TRBV20-1, with TRBD2 identical over 8 bases. V lost 0 bases, J lost 2 bases, and 6 bases stayed unmatched. The CDR3 is 15 amino acids. Germline V gives CDR1 DFQATT, CDR2 SNEGSKA (reference sequence). CDR3: CSARENSGTTYEQYF. In nucleotides, the CDR3 is TGCAGTGCTAGAGAGAATAGCGGGACTACCTACGAGCAGTACTTC.

This clonotype was found a few times. The V and J genes are TRBV4-1 and TRBJ1-2, with unresolved D. V dropped 3 bases and J dropped 4 bases, with 21 bases sitting between them. The CDR3 is 17 amino acids. Germline V CDR1 and CDR2: MGHRA, YSYEKL. Here the CDR3 DNA reads TGCGCCAGCAGCCAGGACGTATCAAGGGTAGAGGCCTATGGCTACACCTTC. It encodes CASSQDVSRVEAYGYTF.

This clonotype was observed many times. The chain joins TRBV3-1 to TRBJ2-7; D remains unclear. CDR1 is LGHDT, CDR2 YNNKEL, per germline (reference sequence). Trimming cost V 1 base and J 4 bases, with 2 bases left between them. The CDR3 length is 11 residues. In nucleotides, the CDR3 is TGTGCCAGCAGCCAAGGGTACGAGCAGTACTTC. Amino acids: CASSQGYEQYF.

This chain connects TRBV12-3 or TRBV12-4 to TRBJ2-1; 7 nucleotides match TRBD1. The CDR3 runs 15 residues. V lost 5 bases, J lost 2 bases, and 6 bases stayed unmatched. The chain's CDR3 is CASSIGTATYNEQFF. CDR3 coding DNA: TGTGCCAGCAGTATCGGGACAGCTACCTACAATGAGCAGTTCTTC.

This chain joins TRBV5-1 and TRBJ2-7; TRBD1 matches at 8 bases. CDR3 size: 15 residues. The V gene's germline CDR1 is SGHRS and CDR2 YFSETQ. V dropped 2 bases and J dropped 4; count of bases not matched to a gene: 8. CDR3 protein: CASSLQGDALYEQYF. CDR3 DNA sequence: TGCGCCAGCAGCTTACAGGGGGACGCGCTGTACGAGCAGTACTTC. Variable domain in full (rest from reference TRBV5-1 and TRBJ2-7): KAGVTQTPRYLIKTRGQQVTLSCSPISGHRSVSWYQQTPGQGLQFLFEYFSETQRNKGNFPGRFSGRQFSNSRSEMNVSTLELGDSALYLCASSLQGDALYEQYFGPGTRLTVT.

This clonotype showed up many times. The chain couples TRBV27 to TRBJ1-4; maybe TRBD1 (5 bases). V was clipped by 2 bases and J by 0 bases, with 13 bases between them. Germline lookup yields CDR1 MNHEY and CDR2 SMNVEV (reference sequence). The CDR3 is made up of 17 amino acids. The CDR3 DNA follows: TGTGCCAGCAGTTTAGGAAGACAGCCAGCAACTAATGAAAAACTGTTTTTT. It is translated as CASSLGRQPATNEKLFF.

Many counts were recorded for this clonotype. The chain recombines TRBV9 with TRBJ1-5, with D hard to call. V was clipped by 0 bases and J by 8 bases, with 9 bases between them. Per the germline V gene, CDR1 is SGDLS and CDR2 is YYNGEE. The CDR3 consists of 13 residues. CDR3 coding DNA: TGTGCCAGCAGCGTAGCCCCTAGGGAGCCCCAGCATTTT. As protein: CASSVAPREPQHF.

V and J are TRBV3-1 and TRBJ1-2; 12 nucleotides agree with TRBD1. Germline CDR1 and CDR2: LGHDT and YNNKEL (reference sequence). CDR3 size: 16 residues. The junction had 9 bases not matched to a gene; V was cut back by 4 bases and J by 6 bases. CDR3 in DNA: TGTGCCAGCAGCCGGGGACAGGGGGCGAATCATAATGGCTACACCTTC. Protein: CASSRGQGANHNGYTF. Supplemented by reference TRBV3-1 and TRBJ1-2, the full variable domain reads DTAVSQTPKYLVTQMGNDKSIKCEQNLGHDTMYWYKQDSKKFLKIMFSYNNKELIINETVPNRFSPKSPDKAHLNLHINSLELGDSAVYFCASSRGQGANHNGYTFGSGTRLTVV.

This chain connects TRBV29-1 to TRBJ1-1; a possible D gene is TRBD1 (5 bases). The CDR3 contains 15 residues. Trimming pared 0 bases from V and 0 bases from J, leaving 11 bases between. Germline CDR1 and CDR2: SQVTM and ANQGSEA. The CDR3 DNA is TGCAGCGTTGAAGATACGGGAGGGGTGAACACTGAAGCTTTCTTT. Amino acids: CSVEDTGGVNTEAFF.

This clonotype was detected a few times. The gene calls are TRBV4-1 and TRBJ2-2, with 9 bases matching TRBD1. The V gene end was trimmed by 4 bases and the J gene end by 4 bases; junction bases not matched to a gene: 7. This CDR3 has 16 residues. The germline V gene encodes CDR1 MGHRA and CDR2 YSYEKL. CDR3 coding DNA: TGCGCCAGCAGCCCTAACAGGGGGCAGAGCACCGGGGAGCTGTTTTTT. Translation gives CASSPNRGQSTGELFF.

This sequence joins TRBV3-1 and TRBJ2-1; the D gene is possibly TRBD2 (6 bases). This CDR3 has 14 residues. With 3 bases removed from V and 8 bases from J, the gap between germline ends came to 14 bases. The V gene's germline CDR1 is LGHDT and CDR2 YNNKEL (reference sequence). CDR3 loop: CASSQGLRSDEQFF. CDR3 nucleotide sequence: TGTGCCAGCAGCCAGGGACTCCGGAGCGATGAGCAGTTCTTC.

This clonotype was picked up a small number of times. The chain couples TRBV12-5 to TRBJ2-1, with 7 bases fitting TRBD1. V gave up 1 base and J gave up 4 bases; unmatched junction bases: 10. The CDR3 spans 17 residues. Per the germline V gene, CDR1 is LGHNT and CDR2 is FRNRAP. The CDR3 loop reads CASGLARGGFGYNEQFF. The CDR3 nucleotides are TGTGCTAGTGGTTTGGCACGAGGGGGCTTCGGGTACAATGAGCAGTTCTTC. Drawing the rest from reference TRBV12-5 and TRBJ2-1, the complete variable domain is DARVTQTPRHKVTEMGQEVTMRCQPILGHNTVFWYRQTMMQGLELLAYFRNRAPLDDSGMPKDRFSAEMPDATLATLKIQPSEPRDSAVYFCASGLARGGFGYNEQFFGPGTRLTVL.

Only a few counts were recorded for this clonotype. The rearrangement links TRBV11-2 to TRBJ2-5; 8 bases line up with TRBD1. Per germline, CDR1 SGHAT and CDR2 FQNNGV. CDR3 size: 14 residues. V was clipped by 5 bases and J by 5 bases; unmatched bases: 7. CDR3: CASSPRTGWETQYF. As DNA, the CDR3 is TGTGCCAGCAGCCCCCGGACAGGGTGGGAGACCCAGTACTTC.

This clonotype was observed a handful of times. The V and J genes are TRBV6-5 and TRBJ2-3, with D tentatively TRBD2 (5 bases). CDR3 length: 14 amino acids. In germline, CDR1 is MNHEY, CDR2 SVGAGI. V was clipped by 3 bases and J by 5 bases, with 12 bases between them. The CDR3 sequence is CASSYWAGGDTQYF. CDR3 nucleotides: TGTGCCAGCAGTTATTGGGCAGGAGGAGATACGCAGTATTTT.

This clonotype has a count of ten or more. The rearrangement joins TRBV28 to TRBJ1-2; a weak D match, TRBD1 (5 bases). Deletions cut 3 bases from V and 7 bases from J, with 12 bases between. The CDR3 loop spans 13 amino acids. Germline-derived CDR1 and CDR2 are MDHEN and SYDVKM. Here the CDR3 reads CASSLGGGGGYTF. CDR3 nucleotides: TGTGCCAGCAGTTTGGGGGGAGGAGGTGGCTACACCTTC.

This clonotype was picked up a small number of times. CDR3 in DNA: TGCAGCGTTCTTCCAGGGACTACTAGCACAGATACGCAGTATTTT. Its protein product is CSVLPGTTSTDTQYF. The chain joins TRBV29-1 to TRBJ2-3, with 7 bases that match TRBD2. This CDR3 is 15 amino acids long. The junction had 8 bases not matched to a gene; V was cut back by 5 bases and J by 0 bases. Germline loops: CDR1 SQVTM, CDR2 ANQGSEA.

The J gene is TRBJ1-2, the V gene TRBV11-1; a weak D match, TRBD1 (5 bases). V was cut by 4 bases and J by 6 bases, with 18 bases left in between. The CDR3 consists of 15 residues. Germline lookup yields CDR1 SGHAT and CDR2 FQDESV (reference sequence). The CDR3 protein is CASSSTGGIQDGYTF. In DNA, the CDR3 is TGTGCCAGCAGCTCCACCGGGGGTATACAGGATGGCTACACCTTC.